This T cell receptor (beta chain) was recovered during a study of blood T cell repertoires in COVID-19 (dated by TCRdb to about 2020). In the study overall: Collaborator samples came from the United States, Italy and Spain and covered acute and convalescent phases of COVID-19. The dataset comprised deeply sampled blood TCRbeta repertoires from subjects exposed to, actively infected with, or recovered from COVID-19. The samples were drawn from the first 160 participants of the ongoing ImmuneRACE study and from 1,254 subjects provided by 6 global collaborators. The repertoires were released in a freely available public database meant as a resource for research on the immune response to SARS-CoV-2. Where available, HLA class I and class II types were taken from metadata supplied by the sample provider and were not determined by assay-based typing. A de-identified subject ID, COVID-19 status, age in years and sex were almost always included in the sample metadata. The prospective study material was composed of cDNA or gDNA derived from T cells, B-cell-depleted T cells, or PBMCs.

The collaborating institutions used their own protocols to collect whole blood in K2EDTA tubes. For TCRbeta analysis, collaborator samples were shipped as frozen whole blood, as isolated PBMCs, or as DNA extracted from either sample type. A remark on this clone: There is no known antigen for this receptor. Base qualities are not at hand, and no much larger clone is one base apart.

General study outcomes and caveats: How much clinical and demographic metadata was included differed by source and by participant, and the metadata was provided uncurated.

Via the germline V gene, CDR1 is MDHEN and CDR2 SYDVKM. The CDR3 contains 17 residues, cysteine and phenylalanine counted. The read is trimmed to its CDR3 DNA, 51 bases read in frame from base 1. V is cut back by 4 bases and J by 4 bases, with 8 bases in the junction unmatched. TCRbeta CDR3 regions were amplified from genomic DNA by means of the immunoSEQ Assay, a bias-controlled multiplex PCR. As for the original processing: Within the assay, amplification of reference gene primers was used to estimate how many nucleated cells each sample contained. Sequence reads were collapsed and filtered to measure the absolute abundance of every unique TCRbeta CDR3 rearrangement. For each sample, productive Simpson clonality was calculated as the square root of Simpson's diversity index over productive rearrangements. TCRdb obtained this table from immuneACCESS and retained in-frame rearrangements with V and J assigned. These tables miss some clones; where compared with another copy, unresolved V genes account for less than half of the shortfall, and the remainder is unexplained. The V and J calls and clone size come from that table; D and trimming were worked out from the DNA. Counted in this sample were 59,000 or so clones; 79% of them appeared once. About 3.3% of the sample belongs to the ten largest clones.

This TCR was sampled from a man between 60 and 70 years old with acute or convalescent COVID-19. Recombination joined TRBV28 with TRBJ2-3; the central 13 bases match TRBD2. Sequencing used peripheral blood. The encoded CDR3 is CASSSRTSGSLADTQYF. The sequenced DNA: TGTGCCAGCAGTTCTCGGACTAGCGGGAGTCTCGCAGATACGCAGTATTTT.